This T cell receptor beta chain is drawn from a study of shared clonotypes between healthy human individuals. TCRdb's copy holds only in-frame clones and misses some; the assay was immunoSEQ multiplex PCR. The top ten clones hold about 0.34% of a sample with about 2.4 million clones, 90% to 95% of them seen once. About this clone: Its antigen is unidentified.

The study, taken as a whole, reports: Lower generation probabilities were found for non-shared clonotypes than for those shared by all four donors. A handful of donors had roughly 5% of their naive CD4 clonotypes in common.

The CDR3 has 15 amino acids. Germline V gene sequence: CDR1 LGHNA, CDR2 YSLEER. The V segment lost 2 bases and the J segment 5 bases; nucleotides outside the gene matches: 5. The genes are TRBV4-3 and TRBJ1-5; TRBD1 aligns across 8 bases. Sequenced: naive CD4+ T cells from PBMCs. Subset given: CD45RA+ positively selected. The sequence was collected from a man between 18 and 35 years old in good health. Some clones in this sample may be carry-over from other donors' samples. CDR3 region: CASSQNTGGDQPQHF. In DNA form, the CDR3 reads TGCGCCAGCAGCCAAAACACAGGGGGGGATCAGCCCCAGCATTTT.